Each of the 17 T cell receptor beta chains below was sequenced from the same sample in a study of regulatory T cells in long-lasting Graves disease. Described time point: newly diagnosed GD, antithyroid drugs for less than 3 months. PBMC-extracted RNA yielded the TCR library. Arm-PCR of CDR3 regions and iRepertoire HTBI primers were the basis on which TCR beta libraries were built. TCRdb re-called the multiplex PCR reads with MiXCR, one entry per CDR3 protein. Of roughly 360,000 distinct CDR3 sequences in the sample, approximately 12% were seen once. The same data also went into a second study, on T cells in Graves' hyperthyroidism and ophthalmopathy.

This specimen was peripheral blood mononuclear cells (PBMCs), taken at new diagnosis, from a patient treated with antithyroid drugs. These receptors were taken from a woman between 18 and 29 years old with Graves disease.

This clonotype was recorded only once. The V gene is TRBV7-2, the J gene TRBJ2-3; D possibly uses TRBD1 or TRBD2 (5 bases each). The germline CDR1 and CDR2 sequences are SGHTA and FQGNSA. The CDR3 length is 14 residues. Deletions cut 1 base from V and 5 bases from J, with 10 bases between. The DNA of the CDR3 is TGTGCCAGCAGCTTAGGGGGGACGGGAGATACGCAGTATTTT. The encoded protein is CASSLGGTGDTQYF.

This chain uses TRBV7-2 with TRBJ2-1; 8 bases match TRBD1. Trimming took 1 base from V and 3 from J; bases not matched to a gene: 5. Germline assignment: CDR1 SGHTA and CDR2 FQGNSA. This CDR3 contains 16 residues. CDR3 residues: CASSLVIGQGYNEQFF. The CDR3 coding sequence is TGTGCCAGCAGCTTAGTTATCGGACAGGGCTACAATGAGCAGTTCTTC.

This clonotype has ten or more counts. The chain couples TRBV20-1 to TRBJ1-1; no reliable D call. The CDR3 length is 17 residues. The V and J ends lost 0 bases and 2 bases respectively, with 19 bases between them. The germline V gene has CDR1 DFQATT and CDR2 SNEGSKA (reference sequence). Here the CDR3 DNA reads TGCAGTGCTAGAGATGGTAGGAGGGCAGGATTAAACACTGAAGCTTTCTTT. Its translation is CSARDGRRAGLNTEAFF.

This clonotype was seen repeatedly, ten times or more. The chain combines TRBV10-3 with TRBJ1-2, with TRBD1 matching over 12 bases. The germline CDR1 and CDR2 sequences are ENHRY and SYGVKD. V lost 10 bases and J lost 5; bases outside the gene matches: 17. The length of the CDR3 is 17 residues. CDR3 sequence: CASRDRDRGLAGYGYTF. The CDR3 DNA sequence: TGTGCCAGTCGCGACCGGGACAGGGGGCTCGCCGGGTATGGCTACACCTTC.

This clonotype showed up many times. The V and J genes are TRBV9 and TRBJ2-1, with D unclear. Germline values: CDR1 SGDLS, CDR2 YYNGEE. V lost 0 bases and J lost 5, with 12 bases in between. The CDR3 is 15 residues long. The CDR3 bases are TGTGCCAGCAGCGTAGCGGTAGGAATGGACAATGAGCAGTTCTTC. Its translation is CASSVAVGMDNEQFF.

The V call is TRBV20-1, the J call TRBJ2-7; TRBD2 matches at 9 bases. Germline CDR1 is DFQATT and CDR2 is SNEGSKA (reference sequence). After removal of 6 bases from V and 2 bases from J, the junction contained 5 bases not matched to a gene. CDR3 length: 13 amino acids. CDR3 nucleotide sequence: TGCAGTGCAGCCCTAGCGGGGACCTACGAGCAGTACGTC. Its protein is CSAALAGTYEQYV.

This clonotype was found a few times. The gene calls are TRBV27 and TRBJ2-1; a weak D match, TRBD1 (5 bases). CDR3 length: 16 amino acids. Trimming stripped 2 bases from V and 2 bases from J, with 13 bases between. Germline V gene lookup returns CDR1 MNHEY and CDR2 SMNVEV (reference sequence). CDR3 DNA sequence: TGTGCCAGCAGTTTAGTAGTAGGGGAACCCTACAATGAGCAGTTCTTC. It encodes CASSLVVGEPYNEQFF.

The table lists this clonotype with many counts. The rearrangement uses TRBV7-2 and TRBJ1-5; unclear D gene. The length of the CDR3 is 14 residues. Trimming removed 0 bases at V and 3 bases at J, with 6 bases between. The germline gives CDR1 SGHTA, CDR2 FQGNSA. The CDR3 sequence: CASSLAGSNQPQHF. The CDR3 nucleotides are TGTGCCAGCAGCTTAGCAGGATCCAATCAGCCCCAGCATTTT.

In this sample, this clonotype turned up a few times. A much larger clone lies one base from this, so it may be a read error. V usage is TRBV12-3 or TRBV12-4 and J usage is TRBJ2-2; 11 nucleotides align to TRBD2. CDR3 length: 16 residues. The CDR3 DNA follows: TGTGCCAGCAGTTTTAGCGGGAGGGCCGTCACCGGGGAGCTGGTTTTT. Residues: CASSFSGRAVTGELVF.

This clonotype was recorded a few times. The chain employs TRBV11-1 and TRBJ1-1, with TRBD1 matching 11 bases. The CDR3 consists of 14 residues. Per the germline V gene, CDR1 is SGHAT and CDR2 is FQDESV (reference sequence). V was clipped by 6 bases and J by 5 bases; unmatched bases: 5. Here the CDR3 reads CASRNRDRGTEAFF. The CDR3 DNA follows: TGTGCCAGCAGGAATCGGGACAGGGGGACTGAAGCTTTCTTT.

The sample holds many counts of this clonotype. The chain links TRBV10-1 to TRBJ2-7; D is undetermined. Germline-derived CDR1 and CDR2 are WNHNN and SYGVQD (reference sequence). V was trimmed by 3 bases and J by 5 bases, leaving 5 bases between them. The CDR3 consists of 11 residues. The CDR3 spells CASSDGNEQYF. The CDR3 coding sequence is TGCGCCAGCAGTGATGGGAACGAGCAGTACTTC.

This clonotype was picked up a small number of times. The genes are TRBV9 and TRBJ2-1, with 10 bases aligning to TRBD2. Per the germline V gene, CDR1 is SGDLS and CDR2 is YYNGEE. The CDR3 length is 17 residues. V was pared by 4 bases and J by 3 bases, with 10 bases of the junction left unmatched. The CDR3 here is CASSHGSGGRGYNEQFF. The CDR3 DNA follows: TGTGCCAGCAGCCACGGTAGCGGGGGGAGAGGCTACAATGAGCAGTTCTTC.

This clonotype has a count of ten or more. The chain combines TRBV7-8 with TRBJ2-7, with D possibly TRBD2 on 5 matching bases. The CDR3 runs 13 residues. The V gene's germline CDR1 is SGHVS and CDR2 FQNEAQ. V was pared by 1 base and J by 7 bases, with 11 bases between. For the CDR3, the DNA is TGTGCCAGCAGCTTAGTGGGTTCGGGAGAGCAGTACGTC. Amino acids: CASSLVGSGEQYV.

This clonotype was picked up many times. The rearrangement joins TRBV11-3 to TRBJ1-1, with 8 bases lining up with TRBD1. Germline CDR1 is SGHNT and CDR2 is YENEEA. This CDR3 contains 14 residues. V lost 5 bases and J lost 2; bases outside the gene matches: 4. CDR3 loop: CASSRGQGNTEAFF. CDR3 DNA sequence: TGTGCCAGCAGCCGCGGACAGGGAAACACTGAAGCTTTCTTT.

This clonotype was counted at least ten times. This rearrangement joins TRBV18 to TRBJ2-5, with D possibly TRBD2 on 6 matching bases. CDR1 and CDR2 (germline): KGHSH, LQKENI. CDR3 size: 13 residues. The V gene lost 1 base and the J gene lost 6 bases, with 9 bases spanning the gap. The CDR3 coding sequence is TGTGCCAGCTCACCACAAGCGGGCCAGACCCAGTACTTC. Protein sequence: CASSPQAGQTQYF. Filled out from reference TRBV18 and TRBJ2-5, the complete variable domain reads NAGVMQNPRHLVRRRGQEARLRCSPMKGHSHVYWYRQLPEEGLKFMVYLQKENIIDESGMPKERFSAEFPKEGPSILRIQQVVRGDSAAYFCASSPQAGQTQYFGPGTRLLVL.

This clonotype was observed a handful of times. CDR3 residues: CSARDPRDRSGANVLTF. CDR3 nucleotide sequence: TGCAGTGCTAGAGACCCTAGAGACAGGTCTGGGGCCAACGTCCTGACTTTC. The rearrangement links TRBV20-1 to TRBJ2-6, with TRBD1 as a possible D gene (6 bases). V lost 0 bases and J lost 1, with 13 bases in between. Germline V gives CDR1 DFQATT, CDR2 SNEGSKA (reference sequence). This CDR3 has 17 residues.

Ten or more counts support this clonotype. This chain joins TRBV20-1 and TRBJ2-1; 9 bases align to TRBD1. Germline V gene data show CDR1 as DFQATT and CDR2 as SNEGSKA (reference sequence). The length of the CDR3 is 14 residues. The J segment lost 0 bases and the V segment lost 5 bases, leaving 2 bases of the junction unmatched. CDR3 coding DNA: TGCAGTGCTGGGACAGGGAGCTCCTACAATGAGCAGTTCTTC. Translated, it gives CSAGTGSSYNEQFF.